One sample yielded the 18 T cell receptor beta chains listed below, sequenced in a study of blood T cell repertoires in COVID-19. Data came from immunoSEQ multiplex PCR; TCRdb stores just in-frame clones and leaves some out. The table shows 45,000 to 60,000 clones, with 65% to 85% occurring only once. Sequenced material: peripheral blood. These receptors were obtained from an elderly man with COVID-19, enrolled during active disease.

This chain connects TRBV15 to TRBJ2-7; D gene uncertain. Looked up from germline, CDR1 is LNHNV and CDR2 is YYDKDF (reference sequence). With 9 bases removed from V and 0 bases from J, the gap between germline ends came to 18 bases. This CDR3 has 15 amino acids. Here the CDR3 reads CATSERDTRSYEQYF. The CDR3 DNA is TGTGCCACATCCGAACGAGACACCCGCTCCTACGAGCAGTACTTC.

V usage is TRBV27 and J usage is TRBJ2-2; 7 nucleotides match TRBD2. In germline, CDR1 is MNHEY, CDR2 SMNVEV (reference sequence). With 5 bases clipped from V and 9 bases from J, the junction kept 18 bases outside the gene matches. CDR3 length equals 17 residues. The CDR3 DNA reads TGTGCCAGCAGTCGTAGCCCGGGGGGAGCGGGGTTCTGGGAGCTGTTTTTT. It translates to CASSRSPGGAGFWELFF.

This chain links TRBV4-3 with TRBJ1-2; TRBD1 agrees at 7 bases. The CDR3 extends over 13 amino acids. J gave up 7 bases and V 3 bases, and 5 bases lay outside the gene matches. CDR1 is LGHNA and CDR2 is YSLEER in the germline V gene. CDR3: CASSHRQGRGYTF. CDR3 in DNA: TGCGCCAGCAGCCACCGACAGGGTCGTGGCTACACCTTC.

This chain connects TRBV7-9 to TRBJ2-5; D possibly corresponds to TRBD1 (6 bases). Deletions cut 5 bases from V and 6 bases from J, with 19 bases between. Germline loops: CDR1 SEHNR, CDR2 FQNEAQ (reference sequence). The CDR3 length is 15 residues. The CDR3 here is CASSPPRTDGKTQYF. The CDR3 bases are TGTGCCAGCAGCCCCCCGCGGACAGACGGAAAGACCCAGTACTTC.

V usage is TRBV15 and J usage is TRBJ2-7; maybe TRBD2 (6 bases). This CDR3 has 18 amino acids. The germline V gene encodes CDR1 LNHNV and CDR2 YYDKDF (reference sequence). V gave up 0 bases and J gave up 3 bases, with 21 bases separating them. The CDR3 nucleotides read TGTGCCACCAGCAGAGATTTGACCGGGGGTAGGGTCAGCTACGAGCAGTACGTC. Encoded protein: CATSRDLTGGRVSYEQYV.

The J gene is TRBJ2-7, the V gene TRBV6-5; maybe TRBD2 (6 bases). V was pared by 6 bases and J by 3 bases, with 15 bases between. This CDR3 has 14 residues. CDR1 MNHEY and CDR2 SVGAGI come from the germline V gene. CDR3 nucleotide sequence: TGTGCCAGCAGACGCGGGACGGAACTCTACGAGCAGTACGTC. The encoded protein is CASRRGTELYEQYV.

This clone has at least ten counts. The chain employs TRBV4-3 and TRBJ1-6; possible D gene TRBD1, 6 bases. CDR3 size: 16 residues. Trimming pared 1 base from V and 0 bases from J, leaving 7 bases between. Per germline, CDR1 LGHNA and CDR2 YSLEER. In DNA, the CDR3 is TGCGCCAGCAGCCAAGGACAGGCCTCCTATAATTCACCCCTCCACTTT. Translation: CASSQGQASYNSPLHF.

The chain uses TRBV4-3 and TRBJ1-5; D is undetermined. Germline V gene data show CDR1 as LGHNA and CDR2 as YSLEER. V was shortened by 0 bases and J by 0 bases, with 3 bases between the two germline ends. The CDR3 sequence is 14 residues long. Written as DNA, the CDR3 is TGCGCCAGCAGCCAAGATCGTAGCAATCAGCCCCAGCATTTT. It translates to CASSQDRSNQPQHF.

The V and J genes are TRBV24-1 and TRBJ1-2; 8 nucleotides match TRBD1. The germline gives CDR1 KGHDR, CDR2 SFDVKD. After removal of 3 bases from V and 4 bases from J, the junction contained 6 bases not matched to a gene. The CDR3 extends over 15 amino acids. CDR3 protein: CATSDPRTGTYGYTF. CDR3 nucleotides: TGTGCCACCAGTGATCCCCGGACAGGGACCTATGGCTACACCTTC.

The chain couples TRBV7-9 to TRBJ1-5; the D is unclear. The CDR3 spans 15 residues. CDR1 and CDR2 from the germline V gene are SEHNR and FQNEAQ (reference sequence). Trimming took 5 bases from V and 2 from J, leaving 13 bases between them. The CDR3 sequence: CASSATGYGNQPQHF. The CDR3 coding sequence is TGTGCCAGCAGCGCGACCGGGTATGGCAATCAGCCCCAGCATTTT.

This clone has ten or more counts. The chain combines TRBV7-9 with TRBJ2-1; 10 bases are a match to TRBD2. The germline V gene encodes CDR1 SEHNR and CDR2 FQNEAQ (reference sequence). This CDR3 is built from 17 residues. The V gene end was trimmed by 4 bases and the J gene end by 6 bases; junction bases not matched to a gene: 12. The CDR3 region is CASSSNSGGPPGNEQFF. CDR3 nucleotides: TGTGCCAGCAGCTCAAATAGCGGGGGGCCCCCCGGCAATGAGCAGTTCTTC. The whole variable domain, remainder taken from reference TRBV7-9 and TRBJ2-1, is DTGVSQNPRHKITKRGQNVTFRCDPISEHNRLYWYRQTLGQGPEFLTYFQNEAQLEKSRLLSDRFSAERPKGSFSTLEIQRTEQGDSAMYLCASSSNSGGPPGNEQFFGPGTRLTVL.

This clone was counted a single time. The V gene is TRBV28, the J gene TRBJ1-2; perhaps TRBD1 as D (5 bases). The CDR3 extends over 12 amino acids. Germline loops: CDR1 MDHEN, CDR2 SYDVKM. Trimming removed 4 bases from V and 5 bases from J, with 8 bases in between. The CDR3 loop reads CASSSGRYGYTF. CDR3 DNA sequence: TGTGCCAGCAGTTCAGGGAGGTATGGCTACACCTTC.

This clone was seen only once. This chain connects TRBV6-5 to TRBJ1-1; D gene ambiguous. This CDR3 is built from 13 residues. Germline lookup yields CDR1 MNHEY and CDR2 SVGAGI. V lost 8 bases, J lost 5 bases, and 15 bases lay in between. This CDR3 is CASLPGGRTEAFF. DNA of the CDR3: TGTGCCAGCCTCCCAGGAGGTAGAACTGAAGCTTTCTTT.

This sequence joins TRBV27 and TRBJ2-2, with TRBD2 matching over 10 bases. Germline lookup yields CDR1 MNHEY and CDR2 SMNVEV (reference sequence). Losses at the gene ends were 4 bases for V and 3 bases for J; bases not matched to a gene: 2. This CDR3 region has 15 residues. DNA of the CDR3: TGTGCCAGCAGTTCCGGGACTAGCGACACCGGGGAGCTGTTTTTT. Its translation is CASSSGTSDTGELFF.

This clone has just one count. The V and J genes are TRBV10-2 and TRBJ2-7; D may be TRBD2 (6 bases). In germline, CDR1 is WSHSY, CDR2 SAAADI. Trimming removed 2 bases from V and 7 bases from J, with 12 bases in between. This CDR3 contains 13 residues. The chain's CDR3 is CASSEGGLLEQYV. The CDR3 DNA is TGCGCCAGCAGTGAGGGGGGACTGTTGGAGCAGTACGTC.

This rearrangement joins TRBV9 to TRBJ2-2, with 8 bases identical to TRBD2. CDR3 length: 17 amino acids. With 0 bases clipped from V and 6 bases from J, the junction kept 10 bases outside the gene matches. Germline loops: CDR1 SGDLS, CDR2 YYNGEE. The CDR3 reads CASSVASSGRGAGELFF. CDR3 nucleotides: TGTGCCAGCAGCGTAGCTAGCAGCGGGAGAGGGGCCGGGGAGCTGTTTTTT.

The table lists this clone with a few counts. This sequence joins TRBV30 and TRBJ1-5; D not resolved. The CDR3 is 13 residues long. The germline V and J ends were trimmed by 3 bases and 1 base, with 7 bases remaining between them. Germline V gives CDR1 GTSNPN, CDR2 SVGIG (reference sequence). The CDR3 bases are TGTGCCTGGAGCGGGAGGAGCAATCAGCCCCAGCATTTT. It is translated as CAWSGRSNQPQHF.

This chain uses TRBV10-3 with TRBJ1-1; D gene unclear. This CDR3 is 14 amino acids long. The V end lost 2 bases, the J end lost 5 bases, and 12 bases lay between the germline ends. CDR1 and CDR2 (germline): ENHRY, SYGVKD. The CDR3 sequence: CAISETTEETEAFF. DNA for the CDR3: TGTGCCATCAGTGAGACGACTGAGGAAACTGAAGCTTTCTTT.